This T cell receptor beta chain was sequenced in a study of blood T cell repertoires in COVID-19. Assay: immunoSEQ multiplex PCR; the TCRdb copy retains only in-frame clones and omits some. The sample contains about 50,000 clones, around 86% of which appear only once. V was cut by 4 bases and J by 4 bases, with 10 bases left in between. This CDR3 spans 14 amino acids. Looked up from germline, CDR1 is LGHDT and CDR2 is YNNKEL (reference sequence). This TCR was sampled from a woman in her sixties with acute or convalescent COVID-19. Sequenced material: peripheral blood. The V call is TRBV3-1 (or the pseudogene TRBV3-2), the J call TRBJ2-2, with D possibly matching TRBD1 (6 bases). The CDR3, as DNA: TGTGCCAGCAGCCGGACAGAGGGCACCGGGGAGCTGTTTTTT. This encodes CASSRTEGTGELFF.